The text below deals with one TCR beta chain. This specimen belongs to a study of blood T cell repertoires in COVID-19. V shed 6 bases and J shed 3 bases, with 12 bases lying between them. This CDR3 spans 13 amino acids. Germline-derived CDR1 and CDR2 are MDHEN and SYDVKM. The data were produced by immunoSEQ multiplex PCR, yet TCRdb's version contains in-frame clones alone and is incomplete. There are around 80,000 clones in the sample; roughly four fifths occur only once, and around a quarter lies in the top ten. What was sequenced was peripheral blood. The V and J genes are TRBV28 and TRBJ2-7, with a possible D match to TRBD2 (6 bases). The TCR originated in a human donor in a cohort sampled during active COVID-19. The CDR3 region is CASSAGTHYEQYF. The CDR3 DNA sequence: TGTGCCAGCAGCGCAGGGACTCACTACGAGCAGTACTTC.